This T cell receptor beta chain was obtained from a study of T-cell memory formation after mild COVID-19. Study context: There were largely donor-specific TCR clusters.

Per germline, CDR1 MNHEY and CDR2 SVGAGI. The CDR3 runs 15 residues. V was clipped by 2 bases and J by 5 bases, with 16 bases between them. General observations from the study: Detection of some responders pre-infection suggested pre-existing cross-reactive memory T cells participated. The study found balanced CD4/CD8 in clones contracting day 15 to 85 and a CD4+ lean in later expanders. In second-wave clones peaking day 37, SARS-CoV-2 specificity remained unconfirmed.

TCRdb analysed the 5' RACE reads with MiXCR anew, one entry per CDR3 protein. The sample includes fewer than 650,000 distinct CDR3 sequences, about a fifth of them seen just once. This clonotype appeared a few times. Antigen unknown. The material sequenced was PBMCs or a T cell subset sorted from them (not recorded which). The chain employs TRBV6-5 and TRBJ2-7; D is undetermined. This receptor was obtained from an adult woman who had mild COVID-19 (a few samples of this study predate the infection). Cell type and time point are not known. The CDR3 reads CASSYAASRHNEQYF. Here the CDR3 DNA reads TGTGCCAGCAGTTACGCGGCTTCCCGTCACAACGAGCAGTACTTC.